These 19 T cell receptor beta chains came from one sample sequenced in a study of blood T cell repertoires in COVID-19. This table comes from immunoSEQ multiplex PCR, and its TCRdb copy is limited to in-frame clones, with some not included. The sample has some 250,000 clones, about 91% seen once. The sequenced sample consisted of PBMCs or T cells enriched from blood (not recorded which). The receptors were sampled from a human donor in a cohort exposed to, infected with or recovered from COVID-19 (not recorded which). The donor label of this sample is uncertain.

The genes are TRBV6-5 and TRBJ1-5; D is unclear. The germline V and J ends were trimmed by 5 bases and 0 bases, with 8 bases remaining between them. The germline V gene encodes CDR1 MNHEY and CDR2 SVGAGI. The CDR3 is made up of 14 amino acids. The CDR3 DNA reads as TGTGCCAGCAGTCCACAGAATAGCAATCAGCCCCAGCATTTT. Its protein is CASSPQNSNQPQHF.

The V and J genes are TRBV9 and TRBJ2-3; D unresolved. The CDR3 loop spans 15 amino acids. Germline assignment: CDR1 SGDLS and CDR2 YYNGEE. The V end was cut by 0 bases, the J end by 0 bases, with 8 bases between. CDR3 region: CASSVDSTSTDTQYF. In DNA form, the CDR3 reads TGTGCCAGCAGCGTAGACAGTACTAGCACAGATACGCAGTATTTT.

This chain uses TRBV30 with TRBJ1-2, with 8 nucleotides matching TRBD1. Trimming at V came to 0 bases and at J to 8 bases, leaving 11 bases not matched to a gene. This CDR3 is built from 15 residues. The V gene's germline CDR1 is GTSNPN and CDR2 SVGIG (reference sequence). The CDR3 loop is CAWSVQGVWVWGYTF. The CDR3 coding sequence is TGTGCCTGGAGTGTACAGGGGGTTTGGGTTTGGGGCTACACCTTC.

V gene TRBV28 combines with J gene TRBJ1-2, with D hard to call. V lost 7 bases and J lost 4, with 7 bases in between. This CDR3 spans 11 amino acids. Germline V gives CDR1 MDHEN, CDR2 SYDVKM. The CDR3 spells CASIGGYGYTF. In DNA, the CDR3 is TGTGCCAGCATCGGTGGCTATGGCTACACCTTC.

The rearrangement joins TRBV15 to TRBJ1-1, with TRBD1 matching 9 bases. From germline, CDR1 is LNHNV and CDR2 YYDKDF (reference sequence). This CDR3 has 15 amino acids. Trimming removed 0 bases from V and 6 bases from J; junction bases left unmatched: 5. The CDR3 DNA sequence: TGTGCCACCAGCAGAGAACAGGGGGCTTTGTCTGAAGCTTTCTTT. Protein product: CATSREQGALSEAFF.

This chain uses TRBV19 with TRBJ1-1; D gene uncertain. Germline V lookup: CDR1 LNHDA, CDR2 SQIVND (reference sequence). This CDR3 spans 11 amino acids. The CDR3 protein is CAIFLGTEAFF. The CDR3 nucleotides read TGTGCTATATTTCTCGGCACTGAAGCTTTCTTT. Complete variable domain (other parts from reference TRBV19 and TRBJ1-1): DGGITQSPKYLFRKEGQNVTLSCEQNLNHDAMYWYRQDPGQGLRLIYYSQIVNDFQKGDIAEGYSVSREKKESFPLTVTSAQKNPTAFYLCAIFLGTEAFFGQGTRLTVV.

This clone was counted a single time. The chain carries TRBV27 and TRBJ1-1; possibly TRBD1 for D (6 bases). The ends were cut back, 4 bases at V and 7 bases at J, with 13 bases in the middle. The V gene's germline CDR1 is MNHEY and CDR2 SMNVEV (reference sequence). The length of the CDR3 is 13 residues. CDR3 nucleotides: TGTGCCAGCAGTTATCAGGGGAGAGGTGAAGCTTTCTTT. This translates into CASSYQGRGEAFF.

The V and J genes are TRBV3-1 (or the pseudogene TRBV3-2) and TRBJ2-1, with 13 bases identical to TRBD2. The CDR3 is made up of 16 amino acids. Germline CDR1 and CDR2: LGHDT and YNNKEL (reference sequence). V lost 4 bases and J lost 12; bases outside the gene matches: 12. In DNA form, the CDR3 reads TGTGCCAGCAGCCGCCCGACTAGCGGGGGGCGGGGGAGGCAGTTCTTC. Translation gives CASSRPTSGGRGRQFF.

This clone was seen at least ten times. V gene TRBV6-2 or TRBV6-3 combines with J gene TRBJ2-5; 7 nucleotides align to TRBD2. The CDR3 length is 16 residues. In germline, CDR1 is MNHEY, CDR2 SVGEGT. Trimming took 6 bases from V and 2 from J; bases not matched to a gene: 12. The CDR3 nucleotides read TGTGCCAGCAGCCCTCTAGCGGCTACAAAGCAAGAGACCCAGTACTTC. Translated, it gives CASSPLAATKQETQYF.

The chain uses TRBV18 and TRBJ1-1, with D tentatively TRBD1 (6 bases). Germline CDR1 and CDR2: KGHSH and LQKENI. The CDR3 totals 16 residues. The germline V and J ends were trimmed by 3 bases and 1 base, with 15 bases remaining between them. CDR3 sequence: CASSPLPRGGNTEAFF. In nucleotides, the CDR3 is TGTGCCAGCTCACCCCTCCCCCGAGGGGGGAACACTGAAGCTTTCTTT.

V is TRBV6-4 and J is TRBJ2-1; 8 bases match TRBD2. Germline CDR1 and CDR2: MRHNA and SNTAGT. The ends lost 3 bases at V and 6 bases at J; junction bases unmatched: 7. The CDR3 is 15 residues long. The CDR3 protein is CASSESGGGFNEQFF. CDR3 in DNA: TGTGCCAGCAGTGAGAGCGGGGGAGGGTTCAATGAGCAGTTCTTC.

The chain uses TRBV7-2 and TRBJ1-5; the D is unclear. V lost 5 bases and J lost 2, with 7 bases in between. From germline, CDR1 is SGHTA and CDR2 FQGNSA. There are 13 residues in the CDR3. The CDR3 DNA reads as TGTGCCAGCAGCGTCCGTGGCAATCAGCCCCAGCATTTT. Residues: CASSVRGNQPQHF.

The chain combines TRBV29-1 with TRBJ2-5, with 10 bases fitting TRBD1. V shed 5 bases and J 5 bases; nucleotides not matched to a gene: 2. The CDR3 length is 12 residues. Germline assignment: CDR1 SQVTM and CDR2 ANQGSEA. CDR3 DNA sequence: TGCAGCGTTTCGGGACAGGGGGAGACCCAGTACTTC. It specifies CSVSGQGETQYF. Full variable domain (rest looked up from reference TRBV29-1 and TRBJ2-5): SAVISQKPSRDICQRGTSLTIQCQVDSQVTMMFWYRQQPGQSLTLIATANQGSEATYESGFVIDKFPISRPNLTFSTLTVSNMSPEDSSIYLCSVSGQGETQYFGPGTRLLVL.

The chain joins TRBV9 to TRBJ2-7, with TRBD2 matching over 7 bases. The CDR3 loop spans 15 amino acids. Germline CDR1 SGDLS, CDR2 YYNGEE. The junction had 5 bases not matched to a gene; V was cut back by 0 bases and J by 2 bases. Here the CDR3 reads CASSVEGGGTYEQYF. The DNA of the CDR3 is TGTGCCAGCAGCGTAGAGGGCGGGGGTACCTACGAGCAGTACTTC.

V is TRBV5-8 and J is TRBJ2-5, with a tentative D call TRBD2 (6 bases). Germline V gene data show CDR1 as SGHTS and CDR2 as YDEGEE. This CDR3 is 13 amino acids long. With 4 bases removed from V and 2 bases from J, the gap between germline ends came to 9 bases. CDR3 protein: CASSGGLQETQYF. The DNA for the CDR3 is TGTGCCAGCAGCGGGGGACTTCAAGAGACCCAGTACTTC.

The chain links TRBV9 to TRBJ2-1; a possible D gene is TRBD1 (6 bases). The CDR3 is 11 residues long. From germline, CDR1 is SGDLS and CDR2 YYNGEE. Trimming removed 7 bases from V and 9 bases from J, with 11 bases in between. The CDR3 DNA reads as TGTGCCAGCTCGACAGGAGGTGAGCAGTTCTTC. It is translated as CASSTGGEQFF.

This chain links TRBV27 with TRBJ1-2; D not resolved. Germline V lookup: CDR1 MNHEY, CDR2 SMNVEV (reference sequence). This CDR3 region has 16 residues. Between the trimmed V and J ends, which lost 0 bases and 5 bases, there was a span of 16 bases. CDR3 protein: CASSLSAGTTWYGYTF. CDR3 in DNA: TGTGCCAGCAGTTTATCGGCAGGAACCACCTGGTATGGCTACACCTTC.

The gene calls are TRBV30 and TRBJ2-7; 7 nucleotides line up with TRBD1. With V trimmed by 0 bases and J by 5 bases, 4 bases remained unmatched. The CDR3 covers 13 residues. Germline V gene lookup returns CDR1 GTSNPN and CDR2 SVGIG (reference sequence). The CDR3 DNA reads as TGTGCCTGGAGTGTACAGGGGCCCCACGAGCAGTACTTC. It yields the protein CAWSVQGPHEQYF.

The chain carries TRBV24-1 and TRBJ2-1, with 10 bases matching TRBD2. V trimming: 3 bases; J trimming: 2 bases; junction bases outside the gene matches: 6. The CDR3 loop spans 17 amino acids. The germline CDR1 and CDR2 sequences are KGHDR and SFDVKD. The CDR3 loop is CATSDRSSGGTYNEQFF. The CDR3 DNA sequence: TGTGCCACCAGTGATCGGTCTAGCGGGGGCACCTACAATGAGCAGTTCTTC.